This T cell receptor beta chain was sequenced in a study of control samples from healthy donors and cancer patients. Per the germline V gene, CDR1 is MGHRA and CDR2 is YSYEKL. Trimming shortened V by 0 bases and J by 6 bases, and 4 bases separated the two germline ends. This CDR3 is built from 12 residues. The method was immunoSEQ multiplex PCR; TCRdb's version includes in-frame clones alone and lacks a portion of them. The sample consists of approximately 92,000 clones, over 85% of them appearing once. The J gene is TRBJ2-3, the V gene TRBV4-1; D is unresolved. Sequenced sample: blood. This clonotype was sampled from a woman in her twenties or thirties in good health. The CDR3 DNA follows: TGCGCCAGCAGCCAAGAATGGGATACGCAGTATTTT. Translated, it gives CASSQEWDTQYF.